This T cell receptor beta chain is drawn from a study of CD8 T cells in Susac syndrome. The CDR3 spans 14 residues. The V end lost 10 bases, the J end lost 2 bases, and 16 bases lay between the germline ends. Germline V gene lookup returns CDR1 SEHNR and CDR2 FQNEAQ (reference sequence). TCR beta sequences were obtained from blood CD8+ and CD4+ T cells. Reverse transcription used about 0.45 to 1 ug RNA and random hexamers. Across 54 Vbeta and 13 Jbeta, immunoSEQ multiplex PCR amplified TCR beta CDR3. Using its own MiXCR run on the immunoSEQ multiplex PCR reads, TCRdb lists one record per CDR3 protein. The table lists 45,000 or so distinct CDR3 sequences, 80% to 95% of them singletons.

The chain employs TRBV7-9 and TRBJ2-3, with unresolved D. The TCR was taken from a human donor in good health. Sequenced material: CD8+ T cells from PBMCs. The CDR3 here is CATPFEGPTDTQYF. For the CDR3, the DNA is TGTGCCACTCCGTTCGAAGGGCCCACAGATACGCAGTATTTT.